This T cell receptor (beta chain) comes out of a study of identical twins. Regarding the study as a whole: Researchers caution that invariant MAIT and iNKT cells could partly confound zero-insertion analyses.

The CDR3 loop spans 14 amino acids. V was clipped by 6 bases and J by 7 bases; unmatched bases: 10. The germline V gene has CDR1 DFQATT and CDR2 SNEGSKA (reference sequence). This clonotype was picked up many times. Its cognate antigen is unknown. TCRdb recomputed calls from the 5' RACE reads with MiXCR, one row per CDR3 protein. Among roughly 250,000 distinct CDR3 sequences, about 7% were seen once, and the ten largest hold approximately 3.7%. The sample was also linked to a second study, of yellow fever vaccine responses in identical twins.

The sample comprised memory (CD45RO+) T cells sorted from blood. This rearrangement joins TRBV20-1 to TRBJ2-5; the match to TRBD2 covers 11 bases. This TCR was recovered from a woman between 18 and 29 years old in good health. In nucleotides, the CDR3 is TGCAGTGCCTCACTAGCGGGGGAAGGTCGGACCCAGTACTTC. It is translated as CSASLAGEGRTQYF.